This T cell receptor beta chain was sequenced in a study of cytomegalovirus exposure and HLA in healthy donors. Study-wide findings and caveats: Researchers left out some V segments, among them TRBV6-2 and TRBV6-3, as indistinguishable. One variant, a missense change in DCLRE1C, was linked in a later analysis to TCR beta V- and J-gene trimming.

About this clone itself: The target antigen is unknown.

PCR involved 60 Vbeta and 13 Jbeta primers. In the original analysis: As a later analysis found, there were roughly 80 million unique TCR beta chains, of which roughly 11 million were shared. Profiling relied on immunoSEQ multiplex PCR, and the TCRdb table lists in-frame clones only, not all of them. From that table come the V and J calls and clone size; the DNA was used to work out D and trimming. The sample contains around 150,000 clones, approximately 62% of which appear only once. The junction had 6 bases not matched to a gene; V was cut back by 4 bases and J by 2 bases. The CDR3 has 16 amino acids. CDR1 is SGHRS, CDR2 YFSETQ, per germline.

The receptor was isolated from a human donor in good health. The source material was PBMCs. The V call is TRBV5-1, the J call TRBJ2-3, with 11 bases that match TRBD2. The CDR3 region has the DNA TGCGCCAGCAGCAAGACTAGCGGGACCCTCACAGATACGCAGTATTTT. Translated: CASSKTSGTLTDTQYF.